The 19 T cell receptor beta chains reported below all come from one sample, sequenced in a study of high-grade serous ovarian cancer treatment subgroups. Tumor tissue was taken before any definitive surgery or chemotherapy was given. Some clones are missing from TCRdb's copy, which holds only in-frame ones; the method was immunoSEQ multiplex PCR. The table records some 28,000 clones, around 80% of them present only once. Specimen: tumor tissue. These receptor sequences come from a human donor with high-grade serous ovarian cancer.

This clone was seen a single time. This rearrangement joins TRBV7-8 to TRBJ2-7; 7 positions match TRBD1. V dropped 5 bases and J dropped 1; count of bases not matched to a gene: 5. Germline values: CDR1 SGHVS, CDR2 FQNEAQ. The CDR3 runs 14 residues. CDR3 amino acids: CASSPRDSSYEQYF. The CDR3 DNA is TGTGCCAGCAGCCCCCGGGACAGTTCCTACGAGCAGTACTTC.

The chain has TRBV28 and TRBJ2-1; TRBD2 matches 7 bases. Germline assignment: CDR1 MDHEN and CDR2 SYDVKM. J was trimmed by 0 bases and V by 5 bases; bases with no gene match: 22. There are 21 residues in the CDR3. CDR3 bases: TGTGCCAGCAGTGACCCGTGGGGGGGTAGCCTTTTCCTGATCTCCTACAATGAGCAGTTCTTC. Protein product: CASSDPWGGSLFLISYNEQFF.

The V and J genes are TRBV7-9 and TRBJ1-2; D not certain. CDR3 length: 13 amino acids. The germline V and J ends were trimmed by 5 bases and 5 bases, with 12 bases remaining between them. CDR1 and CDR2 (germline): SEHNR, FQNEAQ (reference sequence). The CDR3 sequence is CASSPTTEYGYTF. CDR3 nucleotides: TGTGCCAGCAGCCCCACCACAGAATATGGCTACACCTTC.

A single count supports this clone. The CDR3 DNA is TGCGCCAGCAGAATTGGAGGAATCGCGAACACCGGGGAGCTGTTTTTT. This codes for CASRIGGIANTGELFF. V gene TRBV5-1 combines with J gene TRBJ2-2; D possibly corresponds to TRBD2 (5 bases). The CDR3 spans 16 residues. V was clipped by 5 bases and J by 0 bases, with 14 bases between them. The germline V gene encodes CDR1 SGHRS and CDR2 YFSETQ.

The chain uses TRBV6-6 and TRBJ2-3; TRBD2 matches 9 bases. The CDR3 is 15 residues long. Germline CDR1 is MNHNY and CDR2 is SVGAGI (reference sequence). V lost 6 bases and J lost 1; bases outside the gene matches: 5. As DNA, the CDR3 is TGTGCCAGCAGGATGACTAGCGGTGGCACAGATACGCAGTATTTT. Encoded protein: CASRMTSGGTDTQYF.

This clone was seen more than once but under ten times. The chain recombines TRBV19 with TRBJ1-2; D is possibly TRBD1 (6 bases). The V gene's germline CDR1 is LNHDA and CDR2 SQIVND (reference sequence). V was pared by 5 bases and J by 4 bases, with 8 bases between. The CDR3 runs to 12 residues. The CDR3 DNA is TGTGCCAGTAGTGGACAGTCCTATGGCTACACCTTC. Translation gives CASSGQSYGYTF.

This chain uses TRBV11-2 with TRBJ2-3; 9 nucleotides line up with TRBD2. J was trimmed by 2 bases and V by 6 bases; bases with no gene match: 9. Germline lookup yields CDR1 SGHAT and CDR2 FQNNGV. This CDR3 region has 16 residues. CDR3 region: CASSRSGGVSTDTQYF. CDR3 nucleotides: TGTGCCAGCAGTCGTAGCGGGGGAGTCTCCACAGATACGCAGTATTTT.

The table lists this clone with a count of one. The rearrangement links TRBV1 to TRBJ2-1; no DNA check was done on the table's D call, TRBD2. TRBV1 is a listed pseudogene. The CDR3 extends over 18 amino acids. This chain's CDR3 is CTSSQRAPGKLVLYEQFF. Written as DNA, the CDR3 is TGCACCAGCAGCCAAAGAGCCCCGGGAAAGCTAGTGCTTTATGAGCAGTTCTTC.

The chain is built from TRBV6-5 and TRBJ2-5; 8 bases map to TRBD1. CDR3 size: 13 residues. J lost 4 bases, V lost 7 bases, and 5 bases had no gene match. Germline CDR1 reads MNHEY; CDR2 reads SVGAGI. Here the CDR3 reads CASKPTGVETQYF. Written as DNA, the CDR3 is TGTGCCAGCAAACCGACAGGGGTAGAGACCCAGTACTTC.

This clone was observed once. This chain links TRBV5-1 with TRBJ1-1, with D possibly being TRBD1 (5 bases). The CDR3 is 14 residues long. CDR1 and CDR2 from the germline V gene are SGHRS and YFSETQ. Deletions cut 4 bases from V and 1 base from J, with 11 bases between. In DNA, the CDR3 is TGCGCCAGCAGCACTCAAACAGGGAACACTGAAGCTTTCTTT. This codes for CASSTQTGNTEAFF.

The V and J genes are TRBV18 and TRBJ2-7; either TRBD1 or TRBD2 may fit D (5 bases each). V lost 3 bases, J lost 3 bases, and 12 bases lay in between. The CDR3 covers 14 residues. Germline V CDR1 and CDR2: KGHSH, LQKENI. The CDR3 sequence: CASSPSGRDYEQYF. As DNA, the CDR3 is TGTGCCAGCTCACCGTCAGGGAGAGACTACGAGCAGTACTTC.

The rearrangement uses TRBV10-1 and TRBJ2-7; no definite D call. The CDR3 covers 16 residues. The V gene's germline CDR1 is WNHNN and CDR2 SYGVQD (reference sequence). V was shortened by 7 bases and J by 0 bases, with 19 bases between the two germline ends. CDR3 protein: CASIQARHPCSYEQYF. CDR3 bases: TGCGCCAGCATCCAAGCGAGACACCCTTGCTCCTACGAGCAGTACTTC.

V and J are TRBV7-2 and TRBJ2-5; possibly TRBD2 for D (5 bases). The CDR3 is made up of 15 amino acids. Trimming took off 5 bases at V and 5 bases at J, with 18 bases between the two ends. Germline values: CDR1 SGHTA, CDR2 FQGNSA. This CDR3 is CASSPSRLGSETQYF. In DNA, the CDR3 is TGTGCCAGCAGCCCATCCCGTCTAGGGAGCGAGACCCAGTACTTC.

This clone was seen only a few times. V usage is TRBV9 and J usage is TRBJ1-1; TRBD1 might be the D (5 bases). The V and J ends lost 2 bases and 0 bases respectively, with 8 bases between them. There are 14 residues in the CDR3. CDR1 SGDLS and CDR2 YYNGEE come from the germline V gene. CDR3 sequence (DNA): TGTGCCAGCAGCGTGAGGGGAATGAACACTGAAGCTTTCTTT. It encodes CASSVRGMNTEAFF. Full variable domain (missing parts from reference TRBV9 and TRBJ1-1): DSGVTQTPKHLITATGQRVTLRCSPRSGDLSVYWYQQSLDQGLQFLIQYYNGEERAKGNILERFSAQQFPDLHSELNLSSLELGDSALYFCASSVRGMNTEAFFGQGTRLTVV.

The table lists this clone with a count of one. This CDR3 is CASNLGQGDQPQHF. CDR3 nucleotides: TGTGCCAGTAACCTCGGACAGGGAGATCAGCCCCAGCATTTT. This chain joins TRBV19 and TRBJ1-5, with 8 bases identical to TRBD1. CDR1 is LNHDA, CDR2 SQIVND, per germline (reference sequence). With 7 bases clipped from V and 5 bases from J, the junction kept 7 bases outside the gene matches. The CDR3 loop spans 14 amino acids.

The chain uses TRBV25-1 and TRBJ1-2; tentative D call: TRBD1 (6 bases). V was clipped by 6 bases and J by 6 bases, with 17 bases between them. The germline V gene has CDR1 MGHDK and CDR2 SYGVNS. The CDR3 has 14 amino acids. DNA for the CDR3: TGTGCCAGCAGCGATTACGGACAGACCCATGGCTACACCTTC. Translation gives CASSDYGQTHGYTF.

This chain connects TRBV6-5 to TRBJ2-3, with a tentative D call TRBD1 (6 bases). Germline V gene lookup returns CDR1 MNHEY and CDR2 SVGAGI. CDR3 length equals 15 residues. V gave up 5 bases and J gave up 7 bases, with 19 bases separating them. CDR3 residues: CASSVQGRGANTQYF. The CDR3 region has the DNA TGTGCCAGCAGTGTACAGGGTCGTGGGGCTAATACGCAGTATTTT.

J is TRBJ2-7 and V is TRBV7-2; 8 bases map to TRBD1. CDR1 is SGHTA, CDR2 FQGNSA, per germline. This CDR3 has 14 amino acids. J gave up 5 bases and V 4 bases, and 7 bases lay outside the gene matches. CDR3 sequence reads: CASSSRTGSDEQYF. CDR3 bases: TGTGCCAGCAGCTCTCGGACAGGGTCCGACGAGCAGTACTTC.

This chain uses TRBV6-1 with TRBJ1-1; D ambiguous. Germline V gene sequence: CDR1 MNHNS, CDR2 SASEGT. There are 13 residues in the CDR3. Trimming pared 6 bases from V and 3 bases from J, leaving 11 bases between. The CDR3 spells CASRLGKDTEAFF. DNA of the CDR3: TGTGCCAGCAGGTTAGGGAAGGACACTGAAGCTTTCTTT.